This TCR beta chain was identified during a study of Ad26.COV2.S vaccination and SARS-CoV-2 variants. Treatment of the sample: about 20 received Ad26.COV2.S at low or high dose, single or two shots; 5 received placebo; per-sample allocation not given. Sampling was performed 63 days after the first vaccine or placebo injection. This clone was recorded once. What it recognizes is unknown. The CDR3 extends over 10 amino acids. Germline V gene sequence: CDR1 DFQATT, CDR2 SNEGSKA (reference sequence). The assay was immunoSEQ multiplex PCR, and TCRdb's table has in-frame clones only and misses some. The data show approximately 400,000 clones, 70% to 90% seen once. Study observations and caveats: Following vaccination, spike-specific CD8+ and CD4+ T cell responses reportedly exhibited substantial breadth. Spike-specific TCR breadth in vaccine recipients exceeded that seen in placebo recipients.

The sequencing here drew on peripheral blood, taken in a trial of Ad26.COV2.S vaccine versus placebo. The source is a person between 18 and 65 years old who received the Ad26.COV2.S COVID-19 vaccine or a placebo. The chain couples TRBV20-1 to TRBJ2-1; no firm D call. DNA for the CDR3: TGCAGCGCAGAGCTAAATGAGCAGTTCTTC. It specifies CSAELNEQFF.